A single count supports the clone carrying this TCR beta chain. 5'RACE with constant-segment primers built TCRalpha and TCRbeta cDNA libraries with UMIs. TCRdb redid the calling of the 5' RACE reads with MiXCR, one entry per CDR3 protein. The sample gives approximately 110,000 distinct CDR3 sequences, over 20% of which show up once; 40% to 50% is in the top ten. This entry comes from a study of T-cell memory formation after mild COVID-19. The CDR3 sequence is 16 residues long. Trimming at V came to 2 bases and at J to 0 bases, leaving 4 bases not matched to a gene. This chain joins TRBV12-3 or TRBV12-4 and TRBJ2-5, with 9 bases identical to TRBD1. The specimen was PBMCs or a T cell subset sorted from them (not recorded which). The sequence came from a man aged 18 to 29 who had mild COVID-19 (a few samples of this study predate the infection). Cell type and time point are not known. The CDR3 nucleotides read TGTGCCAGCAGTTTAACTTGGACAGGGGACCAAGAGACCCAGTACTTC. This codes for CASSLTWTGDQETQYF.